Each of the 5 T cell receptor beta chains below was sequenced from the same sample in a study of blood T cells in healthy people across ages. Primers used in a second PCR of about 7 to 12 cycles were a sample-barcoded 5' primer and a J-beta primer mix. Each CDR3 protein gets one entry after TCRdb re-called the 5' RACE reads with MiXCR. Of approximately 800,000 distinct CDR3 sequences in the sample, just over 55% were seen once. The specimen sequenced was blood. The receptor source for this set is a man aged 35 to 55 in good health.

The chain has TRBV7-9 and TRBJ1-4; 8 bases fit TRBD1. V shed 3 bases and J 4 bases; nucleotides not matched to a gene: 4. CDR3 length: 15 residues. CDR1 is SEHNR, CDR2 FQNEAQ, per germline (reference sequence). The CDR3 region is CASSFRQGNNEKLFF. The CDR3 nucleotides read TGTGCCAGCAGCTTCCGACAGGGGAATAATGAAAAACTGTTTTTT.

This clonotype was picked up many times. The CDR3 sequence is CASSLTGGDGTQYF. The DNA for the CDR3 is TGTGCCAGCAGCCTAACAGGGGGCGATGGGACCCAGTACTTC. The chain recombines TRBV7-2 with TRBJ2-5, with 9 bases lining up with TRBD1. Germline values: CDR1 SGHTA, CDR2 FQGNSA. V lost 5 bases to trimming and J lost 7 bases; unmatched junction nucleotides: 8. The CDR3 spans 14 residues.

CDR3: CSAWRDSFYNEQFF. CDR3 bases: TGCAGTGCCTGGAGGGATAGCTTCTACAATGAGCAGTTCTTC. J is TRBJ2-1 and V is TRBV20-1, with D possibly matching TRBD2 (6 bases). Looked up from germline, CDR1 is DFQATT and CDR2 is SNEGSKA (reference sequence). The ends were cut back, 6 bases at V and 3 bases at J, with 15 bases in the middle. The CDR3 sequence is 14 residues long.

This clonotype was seen only a few times. The gene calls are TRBV5-1 and TRBJ1-2; D is possibly TRBD1 (5 bases). CDR3 length: 14 residues. Trimming cost V 4 bases and J 5 bases, with 15 bases left between them. Germline V gives CDR1 SGHRS, CDR2 YFSETQ. Written as DNA, the CDR3 is TGCGCCAGCAGCCCTGTCATTGAGGGGTATGGCTACACCTTC. It yields the protein CASSPVIEGYGYTF. The complete variable domain, with remaining parts taken from reference TRBV5-1 and TRBJ1-2, reads KAGVTQTPRYLIKTRGQQVTLSCSPISGHRSVSWYQQTPGQGLQFLFEYFSETQRNKGNFPGRFSGRQFSNSRSEMNVSTLELGDSALYLCASSPVIEGYGYTFGSGTRLTVV.

This chain connects TRBV15 to TRBJ2-3; tentative D call: TRBD2 (6 bases). The CDR3 length is 17 residues. Trimming cost V 0 bases and J 1 base, with 14 bases left between them. Germline loops: CDR1 LNHNV, CDR2 YYDKDF (reference sequence). The CDR3: CATSRDRGDSGTDTQYF. The CDR3, as DNA: TGTGCCACCAGCAGAGATAGAGGGGACTCCGGCACAGATACGCAGTATTTT.